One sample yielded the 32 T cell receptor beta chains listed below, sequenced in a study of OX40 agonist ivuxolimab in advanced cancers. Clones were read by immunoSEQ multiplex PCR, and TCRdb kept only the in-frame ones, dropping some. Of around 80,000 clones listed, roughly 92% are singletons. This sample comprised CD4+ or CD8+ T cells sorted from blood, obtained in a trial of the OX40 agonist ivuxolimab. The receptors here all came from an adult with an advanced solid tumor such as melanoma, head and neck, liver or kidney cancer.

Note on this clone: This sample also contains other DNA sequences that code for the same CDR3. This chain's CDR3 is CAWGPGGFGNTGELFF. CDR3 nucleotides: TGTGCCTGGGGGCCGGGGGGATTCGGGAACACCGGGGAGCTGTTTTTT. The J gene is TRBJ2-2, the V gene TRBV30; 7 nucleotides line up with TRBD2. The CDR3 runs 16 residues. The V gene's germline CDR1 is GTSNPN and CDR2 SVGIG (reference sequence). With 5 bases clipped from V and 1 base from J, the junction kept 10 bases outside the gene matches.

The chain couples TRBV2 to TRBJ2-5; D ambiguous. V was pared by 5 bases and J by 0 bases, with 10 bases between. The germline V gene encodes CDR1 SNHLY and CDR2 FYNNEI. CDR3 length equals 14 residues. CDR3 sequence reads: CASSSQRYQETQYF. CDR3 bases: TGTGCCAGCAGTTCACAGAGGTACCAAGAGACCCAGTACTTC. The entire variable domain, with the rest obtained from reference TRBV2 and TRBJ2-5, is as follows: EPEVTQTPSHQVTQMGQEVILRCVPISNHLYFYWYRQILGQKVEFLVSFYNNEISEKSEIFDDQFSVERPDGSNFTLKIRSTKLEDSAMYFCASSSQRYQETQYFGPGTRLLVL.

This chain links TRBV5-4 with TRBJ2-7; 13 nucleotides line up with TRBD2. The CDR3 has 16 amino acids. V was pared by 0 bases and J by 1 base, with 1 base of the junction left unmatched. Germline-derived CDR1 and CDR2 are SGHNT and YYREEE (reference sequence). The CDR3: CASSLEGLAGSYEQYF. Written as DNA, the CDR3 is TGTGCCAGCAGCTTGGAGGGACTAGCGGGGTCCTACGAGCAGTACTTC.

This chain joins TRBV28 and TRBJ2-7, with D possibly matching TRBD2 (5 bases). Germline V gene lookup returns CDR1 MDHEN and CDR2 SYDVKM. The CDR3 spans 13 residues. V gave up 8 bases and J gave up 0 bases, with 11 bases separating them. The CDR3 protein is CASWSGASYEQYF. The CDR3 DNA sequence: TGTGCCAGCTGGAGCGGAGCCTCCTACGAGCAGTACTTC.

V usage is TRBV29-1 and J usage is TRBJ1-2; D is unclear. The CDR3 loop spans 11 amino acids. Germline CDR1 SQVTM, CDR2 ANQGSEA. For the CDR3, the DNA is TGCGCGGGAGCCCATATTTATGGCTACACCTTC. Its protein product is CAGAHIYGYTF.

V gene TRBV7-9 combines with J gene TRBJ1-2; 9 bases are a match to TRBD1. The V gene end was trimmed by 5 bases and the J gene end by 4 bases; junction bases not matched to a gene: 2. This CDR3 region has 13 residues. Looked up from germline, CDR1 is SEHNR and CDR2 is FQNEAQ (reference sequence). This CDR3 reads CASSPGQGYGYTF. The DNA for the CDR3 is TGTGCCAGCAGCCCGGGACAGGGCTATGGCTACACCTTC.

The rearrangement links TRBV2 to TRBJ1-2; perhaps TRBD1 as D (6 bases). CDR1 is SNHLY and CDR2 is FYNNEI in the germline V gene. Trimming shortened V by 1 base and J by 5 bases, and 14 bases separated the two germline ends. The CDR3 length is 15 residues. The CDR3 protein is CASSEEAGHQYGYTF. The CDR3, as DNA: TGTGCCAGCAGTGAAGAGGCGGGACACCAATATGGCTACACCTTC.

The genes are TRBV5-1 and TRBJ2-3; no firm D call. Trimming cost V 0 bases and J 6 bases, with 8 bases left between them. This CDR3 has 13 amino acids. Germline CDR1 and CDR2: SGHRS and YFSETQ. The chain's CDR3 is CASSLGQLDTQYF. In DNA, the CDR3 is TGCGCCAGCAGCTTGGGTCAGTTGGATACGCAGTATTTT.

Written as DNA, the CDR3 is TGTGCCAGCAGCTCCCCCCGACAGGGGAAGATAATTGATGAGCAGTTCTTC. This encodes CASSSPRQGKIIDEQFF. The chain carries TRBV11-2 and TRBJ2-1, with 8 positions matching TRBD1. The CDR3 covers 17 residues. Trimming took 4 bases from V and 8 from J; bases not matched to a gene: 16. CDR1 and CDR2 (germline): SGHAT, FQNNGV.

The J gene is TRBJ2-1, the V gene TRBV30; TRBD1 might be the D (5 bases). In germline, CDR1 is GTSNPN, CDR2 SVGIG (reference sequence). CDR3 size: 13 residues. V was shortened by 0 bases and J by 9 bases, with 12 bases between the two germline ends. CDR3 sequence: CAWSVGALIEQFF. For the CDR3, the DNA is TGTGCCTGGAGTGTAGGGGCGCTTATTGAGCAGTTCTTC.

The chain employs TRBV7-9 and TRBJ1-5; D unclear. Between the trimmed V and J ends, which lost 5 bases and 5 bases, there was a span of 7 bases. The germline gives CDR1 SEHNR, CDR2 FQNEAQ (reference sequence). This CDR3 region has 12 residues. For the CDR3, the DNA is TGTGCCAGCAGCCGGACCGATCAGCCCCAGCATTTT. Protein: CASSRTDQPQHF.

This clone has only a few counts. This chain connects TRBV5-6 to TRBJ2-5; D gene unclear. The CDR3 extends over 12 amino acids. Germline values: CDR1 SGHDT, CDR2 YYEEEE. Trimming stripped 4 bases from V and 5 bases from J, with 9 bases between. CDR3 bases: TGTGCCAGCAGCATGCGACGCGAGACCCAGTACTTC. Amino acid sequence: CASSMRRETQYF.

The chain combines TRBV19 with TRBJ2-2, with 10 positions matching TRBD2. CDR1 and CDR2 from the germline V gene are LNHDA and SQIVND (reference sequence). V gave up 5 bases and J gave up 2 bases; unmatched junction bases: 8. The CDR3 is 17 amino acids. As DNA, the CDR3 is TGTGCCAGTAGTCTCGGTGGACTAGCGGCTAACACCGGGGAGCTGTTTTTT. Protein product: CASSLGGLAANTGELFF. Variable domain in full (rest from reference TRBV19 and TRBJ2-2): DGGITQSPKYLFRKEGQNVTLSCEQNLNHDAMYWYRQDPGQGLRLIYYSQIVNDFQKGDIAEGYSVSREKKESFPLTVTSAQKNPTAFYLCASSLGGLAANTGELFFGEGSRLTVL.

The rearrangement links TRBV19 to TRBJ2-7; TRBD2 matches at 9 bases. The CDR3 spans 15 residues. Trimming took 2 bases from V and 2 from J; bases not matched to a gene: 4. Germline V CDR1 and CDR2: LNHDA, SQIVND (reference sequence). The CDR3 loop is CASSISSGETYEQYF. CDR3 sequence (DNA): TGTGCCAGTAGTATATCTAGCGGGGAGACCTACGAGCAGTACTTC.

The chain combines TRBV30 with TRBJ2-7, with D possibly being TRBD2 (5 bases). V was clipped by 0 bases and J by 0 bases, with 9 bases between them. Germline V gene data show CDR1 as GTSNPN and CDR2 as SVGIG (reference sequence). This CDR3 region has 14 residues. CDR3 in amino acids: CAWSVTGISYEQYF. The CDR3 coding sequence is TGTGCCTGGAGTGTAACCGGGATCTCCTACGAGCAGTACTTC. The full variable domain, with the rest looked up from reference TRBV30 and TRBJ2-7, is SQTIHQWPATLVQPVGSPLSLECTVEGTSNPNLYWYRQAAGRGLQLLFYSVGIGQISSEVPQNLSASRPQDRQFILSSKKLLLSDSGFYLCAWSVTGISYEQYFGPGTRLTVT.

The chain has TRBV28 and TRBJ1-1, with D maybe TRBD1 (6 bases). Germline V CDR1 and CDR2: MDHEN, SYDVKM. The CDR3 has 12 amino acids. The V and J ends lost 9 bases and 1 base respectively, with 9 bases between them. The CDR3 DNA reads TGTGCCAGTGGACAGACGAACACTGAAGCTTTCTTT. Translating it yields CASGQTNTEAFF. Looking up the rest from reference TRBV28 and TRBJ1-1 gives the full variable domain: DVKVTQSSRYLVKRTGEKVFLECVQDMDHENMFWYRQDPGLGLRLIYFSYDVKMKEKGDIPEGYSVSREKKERFSLILESASTNQTSMYLCASGQTNTEAFFGQGTRLTVV.

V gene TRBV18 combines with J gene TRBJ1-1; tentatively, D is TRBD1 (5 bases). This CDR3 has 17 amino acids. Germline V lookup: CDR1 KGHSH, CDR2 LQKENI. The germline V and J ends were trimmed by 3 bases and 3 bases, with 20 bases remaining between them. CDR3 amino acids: CASSPLDTKDGDTEAFF. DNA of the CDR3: TGTGCCAGCTCACCTCTGGACACAAAGGATGGCGACACTGAAGCTTTCTTT.

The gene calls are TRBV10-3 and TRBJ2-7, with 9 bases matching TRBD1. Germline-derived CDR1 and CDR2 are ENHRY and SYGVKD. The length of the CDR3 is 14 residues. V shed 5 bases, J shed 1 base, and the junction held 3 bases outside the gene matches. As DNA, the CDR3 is TGTGCCATCAGTCCGGGGACAGGGTCCTACGAGCAGTACTTC. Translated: CAISPGTGSYEQYF.

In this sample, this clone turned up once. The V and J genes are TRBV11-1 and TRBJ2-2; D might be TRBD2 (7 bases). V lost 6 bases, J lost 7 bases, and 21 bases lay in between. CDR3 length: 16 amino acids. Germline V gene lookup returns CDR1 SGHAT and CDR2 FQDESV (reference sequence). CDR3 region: CASRGGGGDDVGELFF. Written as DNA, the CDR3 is TGTGCCAGCAGAGGGGGAGGGGGAGATGATGTCGGGGAGCTGTTTTTT.

The DNA of the CDR3 is TGTGCCAGTAGTATAGATCCAGTCTCCCCGCACGAGCAGTACTTC. The encoded protein is CASSIDPVSPHEQYF. This chain connects TRBV19 to TRBJ2-7; no definite D call. Germline CDR1 LNHDA, CDR2 SQIVND (reference sequence). This CDR3 contains 15 residues. V was shortened by 0 bases and J by 5 bases, with 14 bases between the two germline ends.

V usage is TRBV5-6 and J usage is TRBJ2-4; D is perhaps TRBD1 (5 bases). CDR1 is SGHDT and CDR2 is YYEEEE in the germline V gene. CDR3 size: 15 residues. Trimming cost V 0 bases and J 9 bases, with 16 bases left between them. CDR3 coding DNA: TGTGCCAGCAGCTTGGATGGCCAGGTTAGGGGCATTCAGTACTTC. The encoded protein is CASSLDGQVRGIQYF. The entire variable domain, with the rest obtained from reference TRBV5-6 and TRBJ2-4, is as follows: DAGVTQSPTHLIKTRGQQVTLRCSPKSGHDTVSWYQQALGQGPQFIFQYYEEEERQRGNFPDRFSGHQFPNYSSELNVNALLLGDSALYLCASSLDGQVRGIQYFGAGTRLSVL.

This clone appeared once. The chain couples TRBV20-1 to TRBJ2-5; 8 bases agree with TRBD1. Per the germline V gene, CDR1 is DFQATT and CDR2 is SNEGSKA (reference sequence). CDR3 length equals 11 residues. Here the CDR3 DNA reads TGCAGCGGGGACAGGCAAGAGACCCAGTACTTC. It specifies CSGDRQETQYF.

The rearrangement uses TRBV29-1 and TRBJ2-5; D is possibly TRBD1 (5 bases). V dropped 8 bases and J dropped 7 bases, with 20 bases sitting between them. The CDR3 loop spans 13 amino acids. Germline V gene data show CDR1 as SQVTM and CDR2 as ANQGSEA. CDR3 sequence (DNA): TGCAGCCTCCGTATGGGGCAGTTCGGGACCCAGTACTTC. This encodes CSLRMGQFGTQYF.

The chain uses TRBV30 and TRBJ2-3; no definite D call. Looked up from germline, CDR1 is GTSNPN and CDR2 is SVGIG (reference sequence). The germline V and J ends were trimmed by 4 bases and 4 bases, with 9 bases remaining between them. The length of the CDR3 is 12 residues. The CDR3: CAWKASADTQYF. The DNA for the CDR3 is TGTGCCTGGAAGGCCAGCGCAGATACGCAGTATTTT.

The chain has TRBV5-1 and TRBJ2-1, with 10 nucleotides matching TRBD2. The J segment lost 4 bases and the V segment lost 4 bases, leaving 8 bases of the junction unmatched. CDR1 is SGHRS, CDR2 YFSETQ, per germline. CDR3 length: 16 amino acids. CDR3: CASSPGQAGGYNEQFF. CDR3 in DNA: TGCGCCAGCAGCCCCGGGCAAGCGGGGGGGTACAATGAGCAGTTCTTC.

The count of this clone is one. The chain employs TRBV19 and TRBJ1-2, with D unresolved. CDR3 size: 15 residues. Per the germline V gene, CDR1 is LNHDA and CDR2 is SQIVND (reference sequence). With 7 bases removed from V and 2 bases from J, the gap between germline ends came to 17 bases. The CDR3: CASITVGSSNYGYTF. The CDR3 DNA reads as TGTGCCAGTATTACGGTTGGGTCCAGCAACTATGGCTACACCTTC.

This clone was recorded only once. The chain's CDR3 is CASSPGGLAGRNEQFF. CDR3 DNA: TGTGCCAGCAGCCCCGGGGGACTAGCGGGACGTAATGAGCAGTTCTTC. The V call is TRBV7-3, the J call TRBJ2-1; 13 bases fit TRBD2. Germline V gene lookup returns CDR1 SGHTA and CDR2 FQGTGA. This CDR3 has 16 residues. Trimming at V came to 5 bases and at J to 7 bases, leaving 8 bases not matched to a gene.

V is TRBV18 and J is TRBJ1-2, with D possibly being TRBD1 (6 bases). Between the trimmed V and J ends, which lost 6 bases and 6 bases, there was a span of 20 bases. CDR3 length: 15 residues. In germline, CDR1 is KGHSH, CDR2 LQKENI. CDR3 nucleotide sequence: TGTGCCAGCTCCCCATCAGGGGCAGGTTTGGATGGCTACACCTTC. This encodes CASSPSGAGLDGYTF.

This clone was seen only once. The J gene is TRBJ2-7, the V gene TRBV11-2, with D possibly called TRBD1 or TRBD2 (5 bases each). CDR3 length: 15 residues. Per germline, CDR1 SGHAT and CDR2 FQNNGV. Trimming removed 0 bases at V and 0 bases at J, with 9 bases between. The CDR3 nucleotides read TGTGCCAGCAGCTTAGATCAGGGACCCTCCTACGAGCAGTACTTC. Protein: CASSLDQGPSYEQYF.

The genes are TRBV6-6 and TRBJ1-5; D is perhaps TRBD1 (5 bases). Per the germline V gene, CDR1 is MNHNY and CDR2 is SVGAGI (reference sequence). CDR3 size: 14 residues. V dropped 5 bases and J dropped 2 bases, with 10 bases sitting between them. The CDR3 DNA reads TGTGCCAGCAGTACCCCACAGGGCAATCAGCCCCAGCATTTT. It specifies CASSTPQGNQPQHF.

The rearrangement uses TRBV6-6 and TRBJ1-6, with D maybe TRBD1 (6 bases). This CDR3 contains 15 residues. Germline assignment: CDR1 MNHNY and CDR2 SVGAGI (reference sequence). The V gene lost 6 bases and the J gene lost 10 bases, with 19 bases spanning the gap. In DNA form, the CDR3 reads TGTGCCAGCAGCTCCTCAGGGGATCGTTTGTCACCCCTCCACTTT. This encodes CASSSSGDRLSPLHF.

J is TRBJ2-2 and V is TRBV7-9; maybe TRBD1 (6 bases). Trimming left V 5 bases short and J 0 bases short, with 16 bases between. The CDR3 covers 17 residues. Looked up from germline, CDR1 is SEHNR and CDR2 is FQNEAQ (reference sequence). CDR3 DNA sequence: TGTGCCAGCAGCCCTTTCGGACAGATCACGAACACCGGGGAGCTGTTTTTT. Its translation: CASSPFGQITNTGELFF.